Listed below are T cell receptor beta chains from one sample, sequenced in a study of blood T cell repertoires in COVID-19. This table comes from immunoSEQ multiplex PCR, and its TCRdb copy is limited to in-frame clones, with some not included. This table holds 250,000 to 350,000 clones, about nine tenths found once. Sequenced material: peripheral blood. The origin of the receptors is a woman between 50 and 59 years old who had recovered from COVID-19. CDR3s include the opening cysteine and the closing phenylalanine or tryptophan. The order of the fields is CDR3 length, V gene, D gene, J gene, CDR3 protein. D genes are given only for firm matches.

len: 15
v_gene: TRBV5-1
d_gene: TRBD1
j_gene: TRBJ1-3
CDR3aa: CASSLTGGFGNTIYF

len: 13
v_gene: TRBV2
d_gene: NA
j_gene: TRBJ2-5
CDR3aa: CASSKEREETQYF

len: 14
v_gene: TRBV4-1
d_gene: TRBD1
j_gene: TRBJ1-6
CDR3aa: CASSRDRGNSPLHF

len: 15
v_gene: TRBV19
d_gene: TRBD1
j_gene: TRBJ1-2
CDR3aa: CASSTQQGAHYGYTF

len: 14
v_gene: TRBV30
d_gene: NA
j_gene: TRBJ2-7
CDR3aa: CAWSGSRGAYEQYF

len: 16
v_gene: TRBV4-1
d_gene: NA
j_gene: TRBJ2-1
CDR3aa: CASSQEGDNLYNEQFF

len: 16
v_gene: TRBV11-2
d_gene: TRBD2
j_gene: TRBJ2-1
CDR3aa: CASSLGGASGTNEQFF

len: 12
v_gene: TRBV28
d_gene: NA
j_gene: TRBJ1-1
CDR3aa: CASRSGINRAFF

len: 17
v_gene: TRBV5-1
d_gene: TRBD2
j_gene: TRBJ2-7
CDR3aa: CASSLIGATSGAYEQYF

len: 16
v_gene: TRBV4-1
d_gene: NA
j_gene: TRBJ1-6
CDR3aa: CASSPQGNSYNSPLHF

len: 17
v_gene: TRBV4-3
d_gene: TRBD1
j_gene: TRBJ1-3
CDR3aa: CASSHPQGANSGNTIYF

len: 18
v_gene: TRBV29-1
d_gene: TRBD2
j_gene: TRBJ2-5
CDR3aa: CSVEGHDLGLAGGGSQYF

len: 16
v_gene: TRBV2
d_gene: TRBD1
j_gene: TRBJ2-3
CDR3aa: CASSEGTGGLTDTQYF

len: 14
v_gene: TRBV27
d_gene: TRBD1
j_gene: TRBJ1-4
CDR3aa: CASSFRQGDEKLFF

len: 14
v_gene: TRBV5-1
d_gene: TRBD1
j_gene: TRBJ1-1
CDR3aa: CASSLSPDRAEAFF

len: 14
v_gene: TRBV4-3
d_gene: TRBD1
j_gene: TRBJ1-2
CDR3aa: CASSQGQFNYGYTF

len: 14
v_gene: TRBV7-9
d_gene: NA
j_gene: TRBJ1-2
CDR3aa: CASSLVDRNYGYTF

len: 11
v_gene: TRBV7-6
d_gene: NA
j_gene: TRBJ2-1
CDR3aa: CAISSWNEQFF

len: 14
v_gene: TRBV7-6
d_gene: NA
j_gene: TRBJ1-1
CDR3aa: CASNPGAGNTEAFF

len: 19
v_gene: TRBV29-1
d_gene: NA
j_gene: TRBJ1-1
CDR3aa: CSVTIGIGGPTFMNTEAFF

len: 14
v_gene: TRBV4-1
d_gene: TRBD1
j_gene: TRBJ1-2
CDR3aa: CASSQETGGSGYTF

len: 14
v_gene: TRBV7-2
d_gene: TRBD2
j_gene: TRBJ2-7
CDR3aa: CASSFRREGRKQYF

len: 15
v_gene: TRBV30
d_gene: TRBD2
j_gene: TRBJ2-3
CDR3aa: CAWSPGLISTDTQYF

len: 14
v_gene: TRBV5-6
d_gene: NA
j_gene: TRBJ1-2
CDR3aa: CASSFGVSSGGYTF

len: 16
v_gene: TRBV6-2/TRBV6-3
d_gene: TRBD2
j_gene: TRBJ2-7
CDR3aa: CASSIPRLAGSYEQYF

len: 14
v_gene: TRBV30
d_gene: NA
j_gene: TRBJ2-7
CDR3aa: CAWITPPSSYEQYF

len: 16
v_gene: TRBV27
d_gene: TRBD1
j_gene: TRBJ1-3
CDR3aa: CASESDRSYSGNTIYF

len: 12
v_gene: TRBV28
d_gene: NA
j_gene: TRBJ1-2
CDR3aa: CASRSAVLGYTF

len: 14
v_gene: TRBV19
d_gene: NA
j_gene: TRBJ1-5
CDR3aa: CASGDIYSNQPQHF

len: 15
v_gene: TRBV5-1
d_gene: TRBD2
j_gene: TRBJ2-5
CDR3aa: CASSFLAGGQETQYF

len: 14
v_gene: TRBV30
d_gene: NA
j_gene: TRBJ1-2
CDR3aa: CAWNGDIQSLGYTF

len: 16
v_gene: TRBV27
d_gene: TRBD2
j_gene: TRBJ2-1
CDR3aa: CASSLVLAGGYNEQFF

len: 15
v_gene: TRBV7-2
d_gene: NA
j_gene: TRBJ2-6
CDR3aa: CASSLGGAGANVLTF

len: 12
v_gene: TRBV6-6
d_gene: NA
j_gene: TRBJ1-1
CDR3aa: CASNAGNTEAFF

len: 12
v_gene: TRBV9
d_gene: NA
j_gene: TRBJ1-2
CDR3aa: CASSGGGVGYTF

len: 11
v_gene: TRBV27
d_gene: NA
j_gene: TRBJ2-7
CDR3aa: CASSSGYEQYF

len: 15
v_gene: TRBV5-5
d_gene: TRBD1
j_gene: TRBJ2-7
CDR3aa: CASSLAGTGLYEQYF

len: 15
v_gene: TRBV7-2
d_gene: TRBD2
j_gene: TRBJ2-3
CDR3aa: CASSLYRGGLDTQYF

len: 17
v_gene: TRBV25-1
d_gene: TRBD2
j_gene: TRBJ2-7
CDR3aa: CASREALLAGGLYEQYF

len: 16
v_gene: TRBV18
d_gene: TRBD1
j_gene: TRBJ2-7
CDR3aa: CASSPAGQGSSYEQYF

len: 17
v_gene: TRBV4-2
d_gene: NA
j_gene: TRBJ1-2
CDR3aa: CASSQDSTGLLRYGYTF

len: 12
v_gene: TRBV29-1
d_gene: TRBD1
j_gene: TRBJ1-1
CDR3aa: CSVLGQDTEAFF

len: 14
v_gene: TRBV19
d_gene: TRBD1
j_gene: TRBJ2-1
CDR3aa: CASSLQGAAREQFF

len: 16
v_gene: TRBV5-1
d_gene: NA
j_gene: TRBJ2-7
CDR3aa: CASSFGPRQFAYEQYF